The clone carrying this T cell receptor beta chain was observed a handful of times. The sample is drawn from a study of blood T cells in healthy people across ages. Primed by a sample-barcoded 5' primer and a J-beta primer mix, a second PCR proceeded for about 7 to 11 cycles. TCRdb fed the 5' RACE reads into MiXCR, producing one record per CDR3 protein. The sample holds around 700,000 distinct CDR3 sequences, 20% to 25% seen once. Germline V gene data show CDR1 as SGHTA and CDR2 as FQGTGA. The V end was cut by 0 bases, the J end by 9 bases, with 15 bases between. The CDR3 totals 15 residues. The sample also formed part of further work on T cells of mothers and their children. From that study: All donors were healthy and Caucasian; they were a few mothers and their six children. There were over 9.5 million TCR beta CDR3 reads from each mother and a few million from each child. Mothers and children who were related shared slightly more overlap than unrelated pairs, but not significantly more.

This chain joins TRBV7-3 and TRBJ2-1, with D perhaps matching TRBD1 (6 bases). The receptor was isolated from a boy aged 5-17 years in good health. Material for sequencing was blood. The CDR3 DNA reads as TGTGCCAGCAGCTTAACAGGCCAGGGGCTCGTTGAGCAGTTCTTC. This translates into CASSLTGQGLVEQFF.